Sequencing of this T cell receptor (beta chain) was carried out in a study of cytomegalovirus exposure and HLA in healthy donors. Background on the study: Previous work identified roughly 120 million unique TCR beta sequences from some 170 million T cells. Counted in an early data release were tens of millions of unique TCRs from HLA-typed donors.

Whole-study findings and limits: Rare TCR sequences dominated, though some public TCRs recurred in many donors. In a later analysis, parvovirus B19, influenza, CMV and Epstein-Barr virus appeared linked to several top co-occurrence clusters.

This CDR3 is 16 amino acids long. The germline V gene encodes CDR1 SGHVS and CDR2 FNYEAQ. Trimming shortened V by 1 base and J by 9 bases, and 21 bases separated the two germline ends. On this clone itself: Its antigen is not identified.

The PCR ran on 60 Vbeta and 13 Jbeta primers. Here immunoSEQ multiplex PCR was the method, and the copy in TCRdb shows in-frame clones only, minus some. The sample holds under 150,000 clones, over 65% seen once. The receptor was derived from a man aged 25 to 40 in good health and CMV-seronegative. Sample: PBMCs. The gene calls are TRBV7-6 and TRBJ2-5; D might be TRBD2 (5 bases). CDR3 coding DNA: TGTGCCAGCAGCTTAGAGCCGGACCGGGGTGCGTTGGCCCAGTACTTC. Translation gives CASSLEPDRGALAQYF. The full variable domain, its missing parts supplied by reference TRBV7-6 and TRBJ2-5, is GAGVSQSPRYKVTKRGQDVALRCDPISGHVSLYWYRQALGQGPEFLTYFNYEAQQDKSGLPNDRFSAERPEGSISTLTIQRTEQRDSAMYRCASSLEPDRGALAQYFGPGTRLLVL.